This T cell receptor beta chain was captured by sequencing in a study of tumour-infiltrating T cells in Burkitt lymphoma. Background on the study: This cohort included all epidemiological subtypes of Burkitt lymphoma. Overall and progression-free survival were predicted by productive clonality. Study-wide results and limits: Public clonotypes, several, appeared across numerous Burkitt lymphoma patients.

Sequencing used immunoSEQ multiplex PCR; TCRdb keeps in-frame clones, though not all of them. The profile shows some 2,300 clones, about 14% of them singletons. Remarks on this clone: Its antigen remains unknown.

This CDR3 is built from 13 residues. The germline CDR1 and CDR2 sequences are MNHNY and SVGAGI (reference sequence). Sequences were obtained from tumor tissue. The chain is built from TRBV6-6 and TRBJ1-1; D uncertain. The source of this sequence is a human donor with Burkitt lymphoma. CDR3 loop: CVSKRVVGTEAFF. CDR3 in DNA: TGTGTTAGTAAGCGCGTGGTCGGCACTGAAGCTTTCTTT.